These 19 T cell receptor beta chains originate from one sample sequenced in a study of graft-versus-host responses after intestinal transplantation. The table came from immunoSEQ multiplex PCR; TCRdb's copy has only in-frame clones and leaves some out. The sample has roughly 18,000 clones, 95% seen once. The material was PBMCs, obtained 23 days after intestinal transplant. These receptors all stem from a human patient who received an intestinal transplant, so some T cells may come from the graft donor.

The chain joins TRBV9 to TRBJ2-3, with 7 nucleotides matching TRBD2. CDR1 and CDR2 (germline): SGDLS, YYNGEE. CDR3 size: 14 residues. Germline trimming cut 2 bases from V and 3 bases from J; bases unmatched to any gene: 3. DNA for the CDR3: TGTGCCAGCAGCGTTGACGGGAGGACAGATACGCAGTATTTT. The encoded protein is CASSVDGRTDTQYF.

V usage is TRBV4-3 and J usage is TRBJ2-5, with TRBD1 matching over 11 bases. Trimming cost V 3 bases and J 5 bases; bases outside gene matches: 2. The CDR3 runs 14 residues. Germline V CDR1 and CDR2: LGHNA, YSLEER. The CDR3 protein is CASSQDRGRETQYF. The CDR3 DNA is TGCGCCAGCAGCCAGGACAGGGGGCGCGAGACCCAGTACTTC.

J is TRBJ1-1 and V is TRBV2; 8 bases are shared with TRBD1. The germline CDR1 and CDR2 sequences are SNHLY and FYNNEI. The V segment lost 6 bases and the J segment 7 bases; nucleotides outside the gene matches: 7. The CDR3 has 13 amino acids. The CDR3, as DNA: TGTGCCAGCAGCCCTGGGACAGGTCTTGAAGCTTTCTTT. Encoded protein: CASSPGTGLEAFF.

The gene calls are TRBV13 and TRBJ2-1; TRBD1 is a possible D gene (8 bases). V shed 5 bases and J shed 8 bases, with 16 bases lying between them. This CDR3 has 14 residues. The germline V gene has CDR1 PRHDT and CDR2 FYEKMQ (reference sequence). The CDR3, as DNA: TGTGCCAGCAGCCTATCACAGGGGGGGCATGAGCAGTTCTTC. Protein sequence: CASSLSQGGHEQFF.

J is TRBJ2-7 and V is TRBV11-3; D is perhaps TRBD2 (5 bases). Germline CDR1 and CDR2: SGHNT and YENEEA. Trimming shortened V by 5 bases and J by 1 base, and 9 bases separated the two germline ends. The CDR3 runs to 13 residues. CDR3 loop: CASSQGLSYEQYF. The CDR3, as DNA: TGTGCCAGCAGCCAAGGACTTTCCTACGAGCAGTACTTC.

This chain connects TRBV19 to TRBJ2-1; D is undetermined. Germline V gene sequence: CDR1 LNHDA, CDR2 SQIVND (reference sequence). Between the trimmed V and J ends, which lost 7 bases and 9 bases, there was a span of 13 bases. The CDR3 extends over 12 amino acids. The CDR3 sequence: CASTVGNGEQFF. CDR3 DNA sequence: TGTGCCAGTACTGTTGGGAACGGTGAGCAGTTCTTC.

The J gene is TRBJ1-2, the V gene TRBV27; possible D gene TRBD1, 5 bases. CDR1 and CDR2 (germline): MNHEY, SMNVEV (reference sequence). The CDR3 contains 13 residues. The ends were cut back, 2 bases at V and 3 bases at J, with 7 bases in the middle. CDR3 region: CASSLGRDYGYTF. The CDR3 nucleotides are TGTGCCAGCAGTTTAGGCAGGGACTATGGCTACACCTTC.

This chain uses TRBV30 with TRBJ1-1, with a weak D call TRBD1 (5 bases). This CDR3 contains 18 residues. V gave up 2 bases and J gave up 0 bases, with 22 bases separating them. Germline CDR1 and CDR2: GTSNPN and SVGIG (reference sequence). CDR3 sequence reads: CAWSSSRGLGIMNTEAFF. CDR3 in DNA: TGTGCCTGGAGTTCCTCAAGGGGATTGGGGATCATGAACACTGAAGCTTTCTTT.

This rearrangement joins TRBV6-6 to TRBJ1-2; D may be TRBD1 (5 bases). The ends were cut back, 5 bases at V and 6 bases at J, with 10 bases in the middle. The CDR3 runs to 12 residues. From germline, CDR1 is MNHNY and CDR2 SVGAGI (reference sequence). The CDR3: CASSPGSHGYTF. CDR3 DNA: TGTGCCAGCAGTCCAGGGAGTCATGGCTACACCTTC.

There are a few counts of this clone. The CDR3 nucleotides are TGCGCCAGCAGCCAAGATGCCGGGACAGTTAATGAAAAACTGTTTTTT. It is translated as CASSQDAGTVNEKLFF. The chain links TRBV4-1 to TRBJ1-4; 7 bases align to TRBD1. The CDR3 length is 16 residues. Trimming cost V 0 bases and J 4 bases; bases outside gene matches: 5. Looked up from germline, CDR1 is MGHRA and CDR2 is YSYEKL.

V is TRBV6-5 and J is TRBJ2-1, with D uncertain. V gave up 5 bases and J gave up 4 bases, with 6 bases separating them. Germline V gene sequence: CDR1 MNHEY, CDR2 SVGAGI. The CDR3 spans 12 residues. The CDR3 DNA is TGTGCCAGCAGTGCAACTTACAATGAGCAGTTCTTC. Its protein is CASSATYNEQFF.

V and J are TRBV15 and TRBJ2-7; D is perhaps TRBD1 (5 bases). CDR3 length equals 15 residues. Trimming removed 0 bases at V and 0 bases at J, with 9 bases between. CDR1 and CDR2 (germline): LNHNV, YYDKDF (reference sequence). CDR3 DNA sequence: TGTGCCACCAGCAGAGATCAGGGCAGCTCCTACGAGCAGTACTTC. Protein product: CATSRDQGSSYEQYF.

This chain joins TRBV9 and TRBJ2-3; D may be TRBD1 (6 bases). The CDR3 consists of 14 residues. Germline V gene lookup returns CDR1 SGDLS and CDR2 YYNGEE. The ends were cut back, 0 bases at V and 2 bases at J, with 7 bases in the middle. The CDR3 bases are TGTGCCAGCAGCGTAGAGGGGGTCACAGATACGCAGTATTTT. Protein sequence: CASSVEGVTDTQYF.

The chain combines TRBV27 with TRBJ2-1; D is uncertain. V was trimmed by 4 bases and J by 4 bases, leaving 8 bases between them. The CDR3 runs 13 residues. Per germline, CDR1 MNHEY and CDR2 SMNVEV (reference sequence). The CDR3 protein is CASSSGGYNEQFF. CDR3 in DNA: TGTGCCAGCAGTTCCGGCGGTTACAATGAGCAGTTCTTC.

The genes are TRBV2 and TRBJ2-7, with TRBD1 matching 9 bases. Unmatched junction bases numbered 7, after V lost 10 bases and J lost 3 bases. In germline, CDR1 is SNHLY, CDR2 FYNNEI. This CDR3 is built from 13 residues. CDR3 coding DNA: TGTGCCATCCTCCCGGGACAGGGCTACGAGCAGTACTTC. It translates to CAILPGQGYEQYF.

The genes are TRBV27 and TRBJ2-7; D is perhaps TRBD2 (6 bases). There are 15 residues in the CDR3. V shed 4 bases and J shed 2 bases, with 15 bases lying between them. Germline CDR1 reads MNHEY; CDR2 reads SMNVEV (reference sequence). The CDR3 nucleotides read TGTGCCAGCAGTTCCCGCCCGGAGGGTGCCTACGAGCAGTACTTC. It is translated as CASSSRPEGAYEQYF.

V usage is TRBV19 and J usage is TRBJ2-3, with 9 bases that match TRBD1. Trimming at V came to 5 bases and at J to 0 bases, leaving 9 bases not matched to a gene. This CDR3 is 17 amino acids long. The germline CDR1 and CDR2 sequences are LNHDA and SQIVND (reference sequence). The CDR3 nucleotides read TGTGCCAGTAGTGAAAGGGGGACAGGGTTGAGCACAGATACGCAGTATTTT. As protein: CASSERGTGLSTDTQYF.

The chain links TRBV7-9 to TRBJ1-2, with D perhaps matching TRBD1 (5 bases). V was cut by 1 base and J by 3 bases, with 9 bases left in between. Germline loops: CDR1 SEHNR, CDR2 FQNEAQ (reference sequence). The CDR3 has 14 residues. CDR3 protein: CASSLGGGDYGYTF. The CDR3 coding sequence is TGTGCCAGCAGCTTAGGTGGGGGAGACTATGGCTACACCTTC.

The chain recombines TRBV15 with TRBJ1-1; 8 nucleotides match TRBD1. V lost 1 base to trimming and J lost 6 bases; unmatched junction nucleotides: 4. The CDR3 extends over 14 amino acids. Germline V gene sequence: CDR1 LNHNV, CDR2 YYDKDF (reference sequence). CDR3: CATSRVQQGAEAFF. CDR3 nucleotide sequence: TGTGCCACCAGCAGAGTACAACAGGGGGCTGAAGCTTTCTTT.